This TCR beta chain was sequenced during a study of blood T cell repertoires in COVID-19. Study-wide context: Samples of COVID-19 (acute and convalescent) were obtained from the United States, Italy and Spain.

Germline V lookup: CDR1 MGHRA, CDR2 YSYEKL. Trimming left V 5 bases short and J 5 bases short, with 15 bases between. This CDR3 contains 14 residues. The assay was immunoSEQ multiplex PCR, and TCRdb's table has in-frame clones only and misses some. The sample lists some 240,000 clones, about 85% seen once, with about 6.2% in the top ten. V is TRBV4-1 and J is TRBJ1-1, with a possible D match to TRBD1 (5 bases). The receptor comes from a woman between 50 and 59 years old who had been exposed to COVID-19. The sample taken for sequencing was PBMCs or T cells enriched from blood (not recorded which). CDR3 nucleotides: TGCGCCAGCAGCTCCCCGACAGCGAAGACTGAAGCTTTCTTT. Its translation: CASSSPTAKTEAFF.